The 27 T cell receptor beta chains listed next were all sequenced from one sample in a study of lymphopenia after photon versus proton radiotherapy. TCRdb keeps only in-frame clones here, not all; method: immunoSEQ multiplex PCR. The sample includes 15,000 or so clones, 82% seen only once; the top ten take approximately 25%. Source: peripheral blood, taken from a patient treated with photon-based radiotherapy. The receptors were sampled from a man between 45 and 60 years old with gastric cancer.

The J gene is TRBJ2-7, the V gene TRBV10-3, with no clear D. Germline loops: CDR1 ENHRY, CDR2 SYGVKD. Trimming took off 6 bases at V and 0 bases at J, with 3 bases between the two ends. The CDR3 sequence is 11 residues long. CDR3 sequence (DNA): TGTGCCATCAGCAACTCCTACGAGCAGTACGTC. This codes for CAISNSYEQYV.

The chain uses TRBV7-2 and TRBJ1-3; no firm D call. The V end was cut by 6 bases, the J end by 3 bases, with 0 bases between. Germline values: CDR1 SGHTA, CDR2 FQGNSA. The CDR3 length is 10 residues. The CDR3 protein is CASSGNTIYF. In nucleotides, the CDR3 is TGTGCCAGCAGTGGAAACACCATATATTTT.

This clone was observed a handful of times. V usage is TRBV7-2 and J usage is TRBJ1-1, with D unresolved. Germline CDR1 is SGHTA and CDR2 is FQGNSA. V was trimmed by 1 base and J by 5 bases, leaving 11 bases between them. This CDR3 has 14 residues. The CDR3 nucleotides read TGTGCCAGCAGCTTAGTTGGTTCGGCAACTGAAGCTTTCTTT. It yields the protein CASSLVGSATEAFF. Variable domain in full (rest from reference TRBV7-2 and TRBJ1-1): GAGVSQSPSNKVTEKGKDVELRCDPISGHTALYWYRQSLGQGLEFLIYFQGNSAPDKSGLPSDRFSAERTGGSVSTLTIQRTQQEDSAVYLCASSLVGSATEAFFGQGTRLTVV.

The J gene is TRBJ2-1, the V gene TRBV2; 10 bases agree with TRBD1. Germline CDR1 and CDR2: SNHLY and FYNNEI. This CDR3 has 15 residues. V was pared by 6 bases and J by 10 bases, with 12 bases of the junction left unmatched. CDR3 nucleotide sequence: TGTGCCAGCAGAGGGGACAGGGGCCCTGGGCGAGAGCAGTTCTTC. Translating gives CASRGDRGPGREQFF.

The rearrangement uses TRBV2 and TRBJ2-7; unclear D gene. Germline V gene sequence: CDR1 SNHLY, CDR2 FYNNEI. The CDR3 loop spans 13 amino acids. Trimming removed 5 bases from V and 8 bases from J, with 16 bases in between. CDR3 amino acids: CASSLDPVGKQYF. The CDR3 DNA sequence: TGTGCCAGCAGTTTGGACCCCGTTGGCAAGCAGTACTTC.

The V call is TRBV5-1, the J call TRBJ1-5; a weak D match, TRBD1 (6 bases). The CDR3 contains 16 residues. V was pared by 0 bases and J by 4 bases, with 14 bases between. The germline gives CDR1 SGHRS, CDR2 YFSETQ. This chain's CDR3 is CASSLGSGGLNQPQHF. CDR3 nucleotide sequence: TGCGCCAGCAGCTTGGGGTCGGGGGGCTTAAATCAGCCCCAGCATTTT. Full variable domain (missing parts from reference TRBV5-1 and TRBJ1-5): KAGVTQTPRYLIKTRGQQVTLSCSPISGHRSVSWYQQTPGQGLQFLFEYFSETQRNKGNFPGRFSGRQFSNSRSEMNVSTLELGDSALYLCASSLGSGGLNQPQHFGDGTRLSIL.

The sample holds one count of this clone. The rearrangement links TRBV4-3 to TRBJ2-3, with a weak D call TRBD1 (5 bases). Trimming stripped 0 bases from V and 7 bases from J, with 17 bases between. CDR3 length: 16 residues. CDR1 and CDR2 from the germline V gene are LGHNA and YSLEER. The CDR3, as DNA: TGCGCCAGCAGCCAAGATGGTTTTGGCAGGGCGAATACGCAGTATTTT. Its protein is CASSQDGFGRANTQYF.

This chain links TRBV7-8 with TRBJ1-1; no firm D call. CDR1 is SGHVS, CDR2 FQNEAQ, per germline. The length of the CDR3 is 13 residues. V lost 2 bases to trimming and J lost 0 bases, with 4 bases between them. The CDR3 is CASSLYLNTEAFF. The DNA of the CDR3 is TGTGCCAGCAGCTTATATCTGAACACTGAAGCTTTCTTT.

This clone was recorded only once. The chain uses TRBV6-5 and TRBJ2-1, with D possibly called TRBD1 or TRBD2 (6 bases each). This CDR3 comprises 12 residues. V was trimmed by 6 bases and J by 8 bases, leaving 11 bases between them. CDR1 is MNHEY and CDR2 is SVGAGI in the germline V gene. CDR3 loop: CASRKGGHEQFF. CDR3 bases: TGTGCCAGCAGAAAGGGGGGCCATGAGCAGTTCTTC.

This chain uses TRBV7-3 with TRBJ1-4; 8 nucleotides agree with TRBD1. This CDR3 spans 15 amino acids. J gave up 8 bases and V 5 bases, and 10 bases lay outside the gene matches. The germline CDR1 and CDR2 sequences are SGHTA and FQGTGA. The CDR3 nucleotides read TGTGCCAGCAGCCTACAGGGGGGGCTCGAGGAAAAACTGTTTTTT. It translates to CASSLQGGLEEKLFF.

This clone has more than one count but fewer than ten. This chain uses TRBV27 with TRBJ1-1; possibly TRBD1 for D (6 bases). This CDR3 has 17 residues. Trimming took off 3 bases at V and 3 bases at J, with 20 bases between the two ends. Germline CDR1 is MNHEY and CDR2 is SMNVEV (reference sequence). Here the CDR3 reads CASSFTFSRTVYTEAFF. The CDR3 DNA sequence: TGTGCCAGCAGTTTTACCTTTTCCCGGACAGTTTACACTGAAGCTTTCTTT.

This clone was counted a single time. The genes are TRBV6-6 and TRBJ1-1, with D perhaps matching TRBD1 (6 bases). Trimming cost V 4 bases and J 6 bases, with 9 bases left between them. The CDR3 sequence is 12 residues long. Looked up from germline, CDR1 is MNHNY and CDR2 is SVGAGI (reference sequence). CDR3 sequence: CASSSYRAEAFF. CDR3 bases: TGTGCCAGCAGTTCCTACAGGGCTGAAGCTTTCTTT.

The gene calls are TRBV4-2 and TRBJ2-3, with 10 bases aligning to TRBD2. Trimming removed 0 bases from V and 0 bases from J; junction bases left unmatched: 0. CDR3 length: 16 amino acids. CDR1 LGHNA and CDR2 YNFKEQ come from the germline V gene. CDR3: CASSQELAGSTDTQYF. CDR3 nucleotide sequence: TGTGCCAGCAGCCAAGAACTAGCGGGGAGCACAGATACGCAGTATTTT.

The genes are TRBV10-1 and TRBJ1-6; D perhaps matches TRBD1 (6 bases). Between the trimmed V and J ends, which lost 6 bases and 8 bases, there was a span of 11 bases. This CDR3 contains 13 residues. Germline V gene sequence: CDR1 WNHNN, CDR2 SYGVQD (reference sequence). In DNA form, the CDR3 reads TGCGCCAGCAGGAGGACAGTAGATTCACCCCTCCACTTT. It specifies CASRRTVDSPLHF.

This chain links TRBV14 with TRBJ1-2; D remains ambiguous. Germline CDR1 reads SGHDN; CDR2 reads FVKESK. The CDR3 length is 12 residues. V lost 4 bases and J lost 8, with 11 bases in between. Here the CDR3 DNA reads TGTGCCAGCAGCCCCTCGAATCGGGGCTACACCTTC. It is translated as CASSPSNRGYTF.

V gene TRBV19 combines with J gene TRBJ2-4; a possible D gene is TRBD1 (7 bases). CDR1 is LNHDA and CDR2 is SQIVND in the germline V gene (reference sequence). V lost 9 bases to trimming and J lost 5 bases, with 14 bases between them. The CDR3 totals 13 residues. CDR3 coding DNA: TGTGCCAGCTGGGGCAGGGGGGAAAACATTCAGTACTTC. It encodes CASWGRGENIQYF.

CDR3 in DNA: TGTGCCAGCAGTTACTCGCAGGGTGAGGGAAACACCATATATTTT. Its protein is CASSYSQGEGNTIYF. V usage is TRBV6-6 and J usage is TRBJ1-3, with a weak D call TRBD1 (5 bases). V lost 0 bases and J lost 4, with 10 bases in between. The CDR3 has 15 amino acids. Germline values: CDR1 MNHNY, CDR2 SVGAGI (reference sequence).

The CDR3 region has the DNA TGTGCCAGCAGTTGGGGTTACGAGCAGTACTTC. Amino acid sequence: CASSWGYEQYF. The rearrangement links TRBV25-1 to TRBJ2-5; D unresolved. The J call may be faulty, since TRBJ2-7 better matches the DNA end. The germline CDR1 and CDR2 sequences are MGHDK and SYGVNS. The length of the CDR3 is 11 residues.

The V and J genes are TRBV19 and TRBJ1-1; 10 bases fit TRBD1. The CDR3 is made up of 16 amino acids. Looked up from germline, CDR1 is LNHDA and CDR2 is SQIVND (reference sequence). V dropped 5 bases and J dropped 3; count of bases not matched to a gene: 9. CDR3 sequence: CASSFILGQGYTEAFF. The CDR3 DNA reads as TGTGCCAGTAGTTTTATCTTGGGACAGGGGTACACTGAAGCTTTCTTT.

V usage is TRBV30 and J usage is TRBJ1-1; no reliable D call. CDR3 size: 13 residues. The V gene lost 2 bases and the J gene lost 0 bases, with 7 bases spanning the gap. Germline loops: CDR1 GTSNPN, CDR2 SVGIG (reference sequence). CDR3 DNA: TGTGCCTGGAGTAACGGGATGAACACTGAAGCTTTCTTT. Protein sequence: CAWSNGMNTEAFF.

The chain is built from TRBV5-6 and TRBJ2-2; D not certain. Germline assignment: CDR1 SGHDT and CDR2 YYEEEE. This CDR3 contains 14 residues. Trimming took 4 bases from V and 4 from J, leaving 11 bases between them. CDR3 sequence: CASSRLAATGELFF. The CDR3 DNA reads as TGTGCCAGCAGCCGGTTGGCTGCCACCGGGGAGCTGTTTTTT.

The chain carries TRBV4-3 and TRBJ1-1; weak D call: TRBD1 (5 bases). CDR1 and CDR2 (germline): LGHNA, YSLEER. This CDR3 region has 15 residues. Trimming removed 0 bases from V and 10 bases from J, with 18 bases in between. The CDR3 loop is CASSQDRLGGERAFF. The CDR3 coding sequence is TGCGCCAGCAGCCAAGATCGATTAGGAGGGGAAAGAGCTTTCTTT.

The genes are TRBV5-4 and TRBJ2-1; 8 positions agree with TRBD1. J was trimmed by 7 bases and V by 0 bases; bases with no gene match: 9. The germline CDR1 and CDR2 sequences are SGHNT and YYREEE (reference sequence). The CDR3 totals 16 residues. The CDR3 bases are TGTGCCAGCAGCTTGGCCAGGGGGCTTGGTGGAAATGAGCAGTTCTTC. Protein product: CASSLARGLGGNEQFF.

This clone was detected only a few times. Its ends do not fully match the called genes, so a read error is possible. This chain uses TRBV19 with TRBJ1-5; D remains unclear. Germline V gene data show CDR1 as LNHDA and CDR2 as SQIVND (reference sequence). This CDR3 has 12 residues. CDR3 bases: TGTGCGAGTAGAACTGGGGATCAGCCCCAGCATTTT. It encodes CASRTGDQPQHF.

This clone has only a few counts. The chain carries TRBV6-5 and TRBJ1-1; 7 bases map to TRBD1. Germline CDR1 is MNHEY and CDR2 is SVGAGI. Trimming took 0 bases from V and 14 from J; bases not matched to a gene: 12. The CDR3 spans 14 residues. The CDR3: CASSYSGLQGRAFF. The CDR3 region has the DNA TGTGCCAGCAGTTACTCTGGTTTACAGGGGAGAGCGTTCTTT.

CDR3 in amino acids: CASSTHRASGNTIYF. CDR3 nucleotides: TGTGCCAGTAGTACCCACAGGGCCTCTGGAAACACCATATATTTT. This chain links TRBV19 with TRBJ1-3; D is possibly TRBD1 (6 bases). V lost 4 bases and J 0 bases, leaving 10 bases between the germline ends. Germline CDR1 LNHDA, CDR2 SQIVND (reference sequence). The CDR3 is 15 residues long.

This chain links TRBV19 with TRBJ1-1; unclear D gene. This CDR3 is 13 amino acids long. V was pared by 6 bases and J by 1 base, with 9 bases between. Germline CDR1 LNHDA, CDR2 SQIVND (reference sequence). The CDR3 DNA is TGTGCCAGTAGCTACCCGGGGAACACTGAAGCTTTCTTT. Its protein is CASSYPGNTEAFF.